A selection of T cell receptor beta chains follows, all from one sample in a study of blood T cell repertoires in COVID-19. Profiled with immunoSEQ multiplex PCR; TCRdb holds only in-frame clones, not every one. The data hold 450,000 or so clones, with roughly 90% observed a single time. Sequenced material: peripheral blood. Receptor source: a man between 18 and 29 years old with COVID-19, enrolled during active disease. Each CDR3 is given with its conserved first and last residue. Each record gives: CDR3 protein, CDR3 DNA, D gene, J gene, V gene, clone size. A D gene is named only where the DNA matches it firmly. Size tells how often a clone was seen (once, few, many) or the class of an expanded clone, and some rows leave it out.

CDR3: CASSDGDRAYNEQFF
DNA: TGTGCCAGCAGTGATGGGGACAGGGCCTACAATGAGCAGTTCTTC
D: TRBD1
J: TRBJ2-1
V: TRBV6-1
size: -

CDR3: CATSRDRHPAGAKNIQYF
DNA: TGTGCCACCAGCAGAGATCGTCATCCAGCGGGAGCCAAAAACATTCAGTACTTC
D: -
J: TRBJ2-4
V: TRBV15
size: once

CDR3: CASRREGNYGYTF
DNA: TGTGCCAGCAGGCGGGAGGGAAACTATGGCTACACCTTC
D: -
J: TRBJ1-2
V: TRBV11-2
size: -

CDR3: CASSIGPSGEQYF
DNA: TGTGCCAGTAGTATAGGTCCCTCGGGCGAGCAGTACTTC
D: -
J: TRBJ2-7
V: TRBV19
size: -

CDR3: CATSDLEAGVRENIQYF
DNA: TGTGCCACCAGTGATTTGGAGGCAGGGGTCAGGGAAAACATTCAGTACTTC
D: -
J: TRBJ2-4
V: TRBV24-1
size: -

CDR3: CASSLGTSSEQYF
DNA: TGTGCCAGCAGCCTCGGGACTAGCTCAGAGCAGTACTTC
D: TRBD2
J: TRBJ2-7
V: TRBV5-4
size: -

CDR3: CASSLADRGADTQYF
DNA: TGTGCCAGCAGCTTAGCGGACAGGGGTGCAGATACGCAGTATTTT
D: TRBD1
J: TRBJ2-3
V: TRBV11-2
size: -

CDR3: CATSTLPGQGNTGELFF
DNA: TGTGCCACCAGCACCCTACCGGGACAGGGGAACACCGGGGAGCTGTTTTTT
D: TRBD1
J: TRBJ2-2
V: TRBV15
size: -

CDR3: CASSLDGRAYEQYF
DNA: TGTGCCAGCAGCTTAGACGGGAGGGCCTACGAGCAGTACTTC
D: TRBD2
J: TRBJ2-7
V: TRBV7-2
size: -

CDR3: CASSQAGAGNYGYTF
DNA: TGTGCCAGCAGCCAAGCAGGGGCGGGTAACTATGGCTACACCTTC
D: -
J: TRBJ1-2
V: TRBV14
size: -

CDR3: CASSALTEAFF
DNA: TGTGCCAGCAGCGCCCTTACTGAAGCTTTCTTT
D: -
J: TRBJ1-1
V: TRBV9
size: -

CDR3: CASSLTSGTDYNEQFF
DNA: TGTGCCAGCAGCCTGACTAGCGGGACAGACTACAATGAGCAGTTCTTC
D: TRBD2
J: TRBJ2-1
V: TRBV7-3
size: -

CDR3: CASRPGGRNQPQHF
DNA: TGTGCCAGCCGGCCAGGGGGTAGGAATCAGCCCCAGCATTTT
D: TRBD1
J: TRBJ1-5
V: TRBV28
size: few

CDR3: CSVAKAGGSNEQFF
DNA: TGCAGCGTTGCAAAAGCGGGAGGTAGTAATGAGCAGTTCTTC
D: TRBD2
J: TRBJ2-1
V: TRBV29-1
size: -

CDR3: CASSKAGGRANSEQFF
DNA: TGCGCCAGCAGCAAAGCGGGCGGGAGGGCCAACAGCGAGCAGTTCTTC
D: TRBD2
J: TRBJ2-1
V: TRBV10-1
size: -

CDR3: CASSPLDYLGEQFF
DNA: TGTGCCAGCAGCCCATTGGACTATCTCGGAGAGCAGTTCTTC
D: -
J: TRBJ2-1
V: TRBV14
size: -

CDR3: CASSQGARNTEAFF
DNA: TGTGCCAGCTCACAGGGGGCACGAAACACTGAAGCTTTCTTT
D: TRBD1
J: TRBJ1-1
V: TRBV18
size: -

CDR3: CASSLGHYGYTF
DNA: TGTGCCAGCAGCCTAGGGCACTATGGCTACACCTTC
D: -
J: TRBJ1-2
V: TRBV11-2
size: -

CDR3: CASSESDRGKTEAFF
DNA: TGTGCCAGCTCGGAATCGGACAGGGGGAAGACTGAAGCTTTCTTT
D: TRBD1
J: TRBJ1-1
V: TRBV18
size: -

CDR3: CASSGAPRAEAFF
DNA: TGCGCCAGCAGTGGGGCACCGAGGGCTGAAGCTTTCTTT
D: -
J: TRBJ1-1
V: TRBV10-1
size: few

CDR3: CAWSVQAGGGQYF
DNA: TGTGCCTGGAGTGTACAAGCAGGCGGGGGGCAGTACTTC
D: TRBD2
J: TRBJ2-7
V: TRBV30
size: -

CDR3: CASSHPWRENTGELFF
DNA: TGCGCCAGCAGCCATCCCTGGCGGGAGAACACCGGGGAGCTGTTTTTT
D: -
J: TRBJ2-2
V: TRBV4-1
size: -

CDR3: CASSLRLAGNNEQFF
DNA: TGCGCCAGCAGCTTGCGACTAGCGGGAAACAATGAGCAGTTCTTC
D: TRBD2
J: TRBJ2-1
V: TRBV5-1
size: -

CDR3: CASRSRTGANSGELFF
DNA: TGTGCCAGCAGAAGCCGGACAGGGGCGAACAGCGGGGAGCTGTTTTTT
D: TRBD1
J: TRBJ2-2
V: TRBV7-2
size: -

CDR3: CASSLAGVPETQYF
DNA: TGTGCCAGTAGTCTAGCGGGAGTCCCCGAGACCCAGTACTTC
D: TRBD2
J: TRBJ2-5
V: TRBV19
size: once

CDR3: CASSRRLTQYF
DNA: TGTGCCAGCAGCCGTCGACTGACCCAGTACTTC
D: -
J: TRBJ2-5
V: TRBV12-3/TRBV12-4
size: -

CDR3: CASSRGWGASTDTQYF
DNA: TGTGCCAGCAGCCGCGGTTGGGGAGCGAGCACAGATACGCAGTATTTT
D: -
J: TRBJ2-3
V: TRBV25-1
size: -

CDR3: CASSFWSGGGYEQYF
DNA: TGTGCCAGCAGTTTTTGGAGCGGGGGGGGCTACGAGCAGTACTTC
D: TRBD2
J: TRBJ2-7
V: TRBV27
size: -

CDR3: CASSAAGTGSRNTIYF
DNA: TGCGCCAGCAGTGCCGCCGGGACAGGATCCCGAAACACCATATATTTT
D: TRBD1
J: TRBJ1-3
V: TRBV10-1
size: -

CDR3: CASSTEDRSYTDTQYF
DNA: TGTGCCAGTAGTACGGAGGACAGGTCTTACACAGATACGCAGTATTTT
D: TRBD1
J: TRBJ2-3
V: TRBV19
size: -

CDR3: CASSETAAQETQYF
DNA: TGTGCCAGCAGTGAAACAGCGGCTCAAGAGACCCAGTACTTC
D: -
J: TRBJ2-5
V: TRBV2
size: -

CDR3: CATSRDRDSSNEQFF
DNA: TGTGCCACCAGCAGAGACCGGGATAGCTCCAATGAGCAGTTCTTC
D: -
J: TRBJ2-1
V: TRBV15
size: -

CDR3: CATSWGLYNEQFF
DNA: TGTGCCACCAGCTGGGGACTCTATAATGAGCAGTTCTTC
D: -
J: TRBJ2-1
V: TRBV15
size: -

CDR3: CASSPPGQGKDEQFF
DNA: TGTGCCAGCAGCCCACCGGGACAGGGGAAGGATGAGCAGTTCTTC
D: TRBD1
J: TRBJ2-1
V: TRBV11-2
size: -

CDR3: CASSEARGYGYTF
DNA: TGTGCCAGCAGTGAAGCGCGAGGCTATGGCTACACCTTC
D: -
J: TRBJ1-2
V: TRBV6-1
size: -

CDR3: CASSADRGDGYTF
DNA: TGTGCCAGCAGCGCCGACAGGGGGGATGGCTACACCTTT
D: TRBD1
J: TRBJ1-2
V: TRBV11-2
size: -

CDR3: CASSWGSGGREKLFF
DNA: TGTGCCAGTAGTTGGGGGTCCGGGGGGAGAGAAAAACTGTTTTTT
D: -
J: TRBJ1-4
V: TRBV19
size: -

CDR3: CASSPRGQEGSTEAFF
DNA: TGTGCCAGCTCACCACGAGGGCAGGAGGGGAGCACTGAAGCTTTCTTT
D: -
J: TRBJ1-1
V: TRBV18
size: -

CDR3: CASSPSTGRDTEAFF
DNA: TGTGCCAGCTCACCAAGTACAGGACGGGACACTGAAGCTTTCTTT
D: -
J: TRBJ1-1
V: TRBV18
size: -

CDR3: CASSIGRGARDEQYF
DNA: TGTGCCAGTAGTATAGGGAGGGGCGCTAGGGACGAGCAGTACTTC
D: -
J: TRBJ2-7
V: TRBV19
size: -

CDR3: CASGATGVGTTDTQYF
DNA: TGTGCCAGCGGAGCTACAGGGGTTGGGACCACAGATACGCAGTATTTT
D: TRBD1
J: TRBJ2-3
V: TRBV2
size: -

CDR3: CASNPGQGVEQFF
DNA: TGTGCCAGTAACCCGGGACAGGGGGTTGAGCAGTTCTTC
D: TRBD1
J: TRBJ2-1
V: TRBV19
size: -

CDR3: CASSVAGTASSGANVLTF
DNA: TGTGCCAGCAGCGTAGCCGGGACAGCAAGCTCTGGGGCCAACGTCCTGACTTTC
D: TRBD1
J: TRBJ2-6
V: TRBV5-5
size: -

CDR3: CASSLRTGGNEQFF
DNA: TGTGCCAGCAGCTTGAGGACAGGGGGGAATGAGCAGTTCTTC
D: TRBD1
J: TRBJ2-1
V: TRBV5-5
size: once

CDR3: CASTPRQGTNQPQHF
DNA: TGTGCCAGTACTCCCCGACAGGGGACCAATCAGCCCCAGCATTTT
D: TRBD1
J: TRBJ1-5
V: TRBV19
size: -

CDR3: CATSRVGYSNQPQHF
DNA: TGTGCCACCAGCAGAGTCGGGTATAGCAATCAGCCCCAGCATTTT
D: -
J: TRBJ1-5
V: TRBV15
size: -

CDR3: CASSLPGTDTQYF
DNA: TGCGCCAGCAGCTTGCCGGGCACAGATACGCAGTATTTT
D: -
J: TRBJ2-3
V: TRBV5-1
size: -

CDR3: CASSDSRGRGRAFF
DNA: TGTGCCAGCAGTGACTCGAGAGGCAGGGGAAGGGCTTTCTTT
D: -
J: TRBJ1-1
V: TRBV6-4
size: -

CDR3: CASSLARRGNTEAFF
DNA: TGTGCCAGCAGCTTAGCGAGGAGGGGGAACACTGAAGCTTTCTTT
D: -
J: TRBJ1-1
V: TRBV7-8
size: -

CDR3: CASTPQLGGGGASQYF
DNA: TGTGCCAGCACCCCCCAGCTCGGGGGCGGGGGGGCCTCGCAGTATTTT
D: TRBD2
J: TRBJ2-3
V: TRBV7-9
size: -

CDR3: CASSPPSNSGANVLTF
DNA: TGTGCCAGCTCACCACCCAGTAACTCTGGGGCCAACGTCCTGACTTTC
D: -
J: TRBJ2-6
V: TRBV18
size: -

CDR3: CASSSVAGGTDTQYF
DNA: TGTGCCAGCAGTTCGGTTGCGGGAGGGACAGATACGCAGTATTTT
D: TRBD2
J: TRBJ2-3
V: TRBV6-4
size: -

CDR3: CASSLVASGGTDTQYF
DNA: TGCGCCAGCAGCTTGGTAGCTAGCGGGGGCACAGATACGCAGTATTTT
D: TRBD2
J: TRBJ2-3
V: TRBV5-1
size: -

CDR3: CASSSHIAGQETQYF
DNA: TGTGCCAGCAGTTCCCATATAGCGGGGCAGGAGACCCAGTACTTC
D: TRBD2
J: TRBJ2-5
V: TRBV27
size: -

CDR3: CASSLVGGVDEQFF
DNA: TGCGCCAGCAGCTTGGTAGGGGGAGTGGATGAGCAGTTCTTC
D: -
J: TRBJ2-1
V: TRBV5-1
size: -

CDR3: CASSLGLAVNTGELFF
DNA: TGTGCCAGCAGCTTGGGACTAGCGGTTAACACCGGGGAGCTGTTTTTT
D: TRBD2
J: TRBJ2-2
V: TRBV5-4
size: -

CDR3: CASSLDRDQPQHF
DNA: TGTGCCAGCAGCTTAGACAGGGATCAGCCCCAGCATTTT
D: -
J: TRBJ1-5
V: TRBV13
size: -

CDR3: CASSPRAGGPRTGEQYF
DNA: TGTGCCAGCAGCCCGAGGGCGGGGGGGCCAAGAACGGGCGAGCAGTACTTC
D: TRBD2
J: TRBJ2-7
V: TRBV3-1/TRBV3-2
size: -

CDR3: CASSFSGTSRETQYF
DNA: TGCGCCAGCAGCTTCTCTGGGACTAGTCGGGAGACCCAGTACTTC
D: TRBD2
J: TRBJ2-5
V: TRBV5-1
size: -

CDR3: CASSLARGVDSNQPQHF
DNA: TGTGCCAGCAGCTTAGCTCGGGGAGTGGATAGCAATCAGCCCCAGCATTTT
D: -
J: TRBJ1-5
V: TRBV7-9
size: -